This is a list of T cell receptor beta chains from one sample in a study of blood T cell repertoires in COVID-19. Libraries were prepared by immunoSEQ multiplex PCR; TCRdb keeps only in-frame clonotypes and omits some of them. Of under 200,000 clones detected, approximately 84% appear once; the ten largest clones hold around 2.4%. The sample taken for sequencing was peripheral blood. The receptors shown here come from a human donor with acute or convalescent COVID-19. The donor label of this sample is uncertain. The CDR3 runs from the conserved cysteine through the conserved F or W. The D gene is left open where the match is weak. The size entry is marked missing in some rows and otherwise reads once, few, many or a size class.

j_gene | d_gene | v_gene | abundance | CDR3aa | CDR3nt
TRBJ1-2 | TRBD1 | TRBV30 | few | CAWSGDRGRMGYTF | TGTGCCTGGAGTGGAGACAGGGGGCGCATGGGCTACACCTTC
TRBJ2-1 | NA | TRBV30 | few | CAWSYRNNEQFF | TGTGCCTGGAGTTATAGAAACAATGAGCAGTTCTTC
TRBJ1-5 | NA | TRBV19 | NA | CASSITGSSNQPQHF | TGTGCCAGTAGTATAACGGGTTCTAGCAATCAGCCCCAGCATTTT
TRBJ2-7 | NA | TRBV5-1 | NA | CASSLEDSTYEQYF | TGCGCCAGCAGCTTGGAGGACAGCACCTACGAGCAGTACTTC
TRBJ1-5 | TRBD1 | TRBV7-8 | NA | CASSFQGEHSNQPQHF | TGTGCCAGCAGCTTCCAGGGGGAGCATAGCAATCAGCCCCAGCATTTT
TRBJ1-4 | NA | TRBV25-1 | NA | CASSLYGGFNEKLFF | TGTGCCAGCAGTCTTTATGGGGGGTTTAATGAAAAACTGTTTTTT
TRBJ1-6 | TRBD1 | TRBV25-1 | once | CASSVAGTANSPLHF | TGTGCCAGCAGTGTCGCCGGGACAGCCAATTCACCCCTCCACTTT
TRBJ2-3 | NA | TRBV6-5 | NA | CASSQLLSTDTQYF | TGTGCCAGCAGTCAACTTCTTAGCACAGATACGCAGTATTTT
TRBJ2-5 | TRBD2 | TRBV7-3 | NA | CASSLGLGVQETQYF | TGTGCCAGCAGCTTAGGACTAGGGGTACAAGAGACCCAGTACTTC
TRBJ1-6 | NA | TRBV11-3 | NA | CASSNPNLPQGSDSPLHF | TGTGCCAGCAGCAACCCAAACTTACCCCAGGGTTCTGATTCACCCCTCCACTTT
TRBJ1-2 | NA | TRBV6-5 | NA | CASTDLGYGYTF | TGTGCCAGCACCGACCTAGGCTATGGCTACACCTTC
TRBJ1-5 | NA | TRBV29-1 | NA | CSVEEGGDQPQHF | TGCAGCGTTGAGGAAGGGGGAGATCAGCCCCAGCATTTT
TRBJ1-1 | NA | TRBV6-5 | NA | CASKNLEKTEAFF | TGTGCCAGCAAAAACTTGGAGAAGACTGAAGCTTTCTTT
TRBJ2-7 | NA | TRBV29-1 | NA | CSVGRVEGEQYF | TGCAGCGTTGGGCGGGTGGAAGGGGAGCAGTACTTC
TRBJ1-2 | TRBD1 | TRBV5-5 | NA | CASSFTPGQATYGYTF | TGTGCCAGCAGCTTTACTCCGGGACAGGCGACCTATGGCTACACCTTC
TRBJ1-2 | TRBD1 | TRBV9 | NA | CASTRTGTDYGYTF | TGTGCCAGCACGAGGACAGGGACCGACTATGGCTACACCTTC
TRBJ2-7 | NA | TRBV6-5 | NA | CATNPEAHSYEQYF | TGTGCCACCAACCCCGAGGCACACTCCTACGAGCAGTACTTC
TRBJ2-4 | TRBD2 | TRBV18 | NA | CASSPGGDKNIQYF | TGTGCCAGCTCACCCGGGGGGGACAAAAACATTCAGTACTTC
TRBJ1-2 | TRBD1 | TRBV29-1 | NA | CSAHRGDGYTF | TGCAGCGCTCACAGGGGCGATGGCTACACCTTC
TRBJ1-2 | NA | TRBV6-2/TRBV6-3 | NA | CASSPTGRHGYTF | TGTGCCAGCAGCCCTACAGGTCGGCATGGCTACACCTTC
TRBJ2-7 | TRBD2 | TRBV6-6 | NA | CASSQGLAGYEQYF | TGTGCCAGCAGCCAAGGACTAGCGGGGTACGAGCAGTACTTC
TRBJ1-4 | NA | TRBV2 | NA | CASSSQRATNEKLFF | TGTGCCAGCAGTTCCCAGAGGGCAACTAATGAAAAACTGTTTTTT
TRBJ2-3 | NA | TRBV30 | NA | CAWSEGQGTQYF | TGTGCCTGGAGCGAAGGGCAGGGGACGCAGTATTTT
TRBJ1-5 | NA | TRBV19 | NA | CASSISDQPQHF | TGTGCCAGTAGTATATCGGATCAGCCCCAGCATTTT
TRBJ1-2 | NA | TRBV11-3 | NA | CASSETGNYGYTF | TGTGCCAGCAGCGAGACAGGAAACTATGGCTACACCTTC
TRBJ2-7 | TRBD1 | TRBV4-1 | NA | CASSRDRAYEQYF | TGCGCCAGCAGCCGGGACAGGGCCTACGAGCAGTACTTC
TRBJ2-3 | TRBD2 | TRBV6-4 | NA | CASSATGTSGKHTDTQYF | TGTGCCAGCAGCGCCACCGGGACTAGCGGCAAGCACACAGATACGCAGTATTTT
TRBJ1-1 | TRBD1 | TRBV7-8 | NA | CASSSRQGAVGNTEAFF | TGTGCCAGCAGTTCAAGACAGGGGGCTGTTGGGAACACTGAAGCTTTCTTT
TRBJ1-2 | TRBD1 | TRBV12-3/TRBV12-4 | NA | CASSQDRVGGYTF | TGTGCCAGCAGTCAAGACAGGGTGGGTGGCTACACCTTC
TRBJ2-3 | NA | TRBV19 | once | CASSSRTATDTQYF | TGTGCCAGTAGCAGCAGGACAGCTACAGATACGCAGTATTTT
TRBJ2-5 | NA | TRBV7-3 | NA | CASSLTYRETQYF | TGTGCCAGCAGCTTAACTTATCGAGAGACCCAGTACTTC
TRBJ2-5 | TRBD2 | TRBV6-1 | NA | CASSARGDPGLAGYQETQYF | TGTGCCAGCAGTGCCAGAGGGGACCCGGGACTAGCGGGGTACCAAGAGACCCAGTACTTC
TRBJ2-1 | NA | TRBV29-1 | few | CSVASSNEQFF | TGCAGCGTTGCCTCTAGCAATGAGCAGTTCTTC
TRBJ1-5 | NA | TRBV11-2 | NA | CASSLFGQSNQPQHF | TGTGCCAGCAGCCTCTTTGGACAAAGCAATCAGCCCCAGCATTTT
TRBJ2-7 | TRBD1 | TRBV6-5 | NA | CASKSGGHYEQYF | TGTGCCAGTAAATCAGGGGGCCACTACGAGCAGTACTTC
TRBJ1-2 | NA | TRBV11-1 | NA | CASSLGAYGYTF | TGTGCCAGCAGCTTAGGGGCCTATGGCTACACCTTC
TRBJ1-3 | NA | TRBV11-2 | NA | CASSRQLVRLNTIYF | TGTGCCAGCAGCCGACAGTTGGTCCGCTTAAACACCATATATTTT
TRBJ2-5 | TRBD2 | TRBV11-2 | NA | CASSNPGGKETQYF | TGTGCCAGCAGCAACCCGGGGGGGAAAGAGACCCAGTACTTC
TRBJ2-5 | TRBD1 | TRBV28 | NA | CASSFAQGVQETQYF | TGTGCCAGCAGTTTTGCACAGGGGGTCCAAGAGACCCAGTACTTC
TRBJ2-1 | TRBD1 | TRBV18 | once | CASSLSGPGGRDNEQFF | TGTGCCAGCTCTTTATCCGGGCCAGGGGGCCGTGACAATGAGCAGTTCTTC
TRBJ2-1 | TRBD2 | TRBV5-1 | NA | CASSLGPGGLYNEQFF | TGCGCCAGCAGCTTGGGGCCGGGGGGGCTCTACAATGAGCAGTTCTTC
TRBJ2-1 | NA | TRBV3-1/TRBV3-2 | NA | CASSRQDRWNEQFF | TGTGCCAGCAGCCGACAAGACAGGTGGAATGAGCAGTTCTTC
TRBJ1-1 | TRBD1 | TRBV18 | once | CASSPDLRSGGTEAFF | TGTGCCAGCTCACCAGATCTTCGTTCAGGGGGCACTGAAGCTTTCTTT
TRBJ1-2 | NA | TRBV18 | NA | CASSDREGSHNTF | TGTGCCAGCTCAGACCGGGAGGGAAGTCATAATACCTTC
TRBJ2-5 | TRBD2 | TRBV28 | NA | CASSLRLAGRETQYF | TGTGCCAGCAGCCTTCGACTAGCGGGAAGGGAGACCCAGTACTTC
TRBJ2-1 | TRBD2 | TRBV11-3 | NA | CASSLSSGHSYNEQFF | TGTGCCAGCAGCTTATCTAGCGGGCACTCCTACAATGAGCAGTTCTTC
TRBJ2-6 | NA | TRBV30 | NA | CAWSTSYSGANVLTF | TGTGCCTGGAGTACATCATATTCTGGGGCCAACGTCCTGACTTTC
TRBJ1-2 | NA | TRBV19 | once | CASSPPRGGRDLGYTF | TGTGCCAGTAGTCCCCCGAGGGGGGGGCGCGACCTTGGCTACACCTTC
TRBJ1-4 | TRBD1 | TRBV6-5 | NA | CASGQGAATNEKLFF | TGTGCCAGTGGACAGGGCGCTGCAACTAATGAAAAACTGTTTTTT
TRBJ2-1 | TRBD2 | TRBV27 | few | CASSFGGSNEQFF | TGTGCCAGCAGTTTTGGCGGGAGTAATGAGCAGTTCTTC
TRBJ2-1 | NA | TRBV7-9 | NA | CASSLRGAGNEQFF | TGTGCCAGCAGCTTAAGGGGCGCAGGCAATGAGCAGTTCTTC
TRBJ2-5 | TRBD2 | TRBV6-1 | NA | CASSELLAGSLTQYF | TGTGCCAGCAGTGAGTTACTAGCGGGGTCTCTTACCCAGTACTTC
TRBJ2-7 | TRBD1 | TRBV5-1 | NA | CASSPGTGPYEQYF | TGCGCCAGCAGCCCGGGGACAGGGCCCTACGAGCAGTACTTC